The rows below give T cell receptor beta chains drawn from one sample of a study of blood T cell repertoires in COVID-19. The assay was immunoSEQ multiplex PCR, and TCRdb's table has in-frame clones only and misses some. The sample contains about 190,000 clones, approximately 80% of which appear only once. Material for sequencing was peripheral blood. These receptors all come from a human donor in a cohort sampled during active COVID-19. The CDR3 runs from the conserved cysteine through the conserved F or W. A D gene is named only where the DNA matches it firmly. Some rows mark clone size as missing; the rest say once, few, many or name a class of expanded clone.

j_gene | v_gene | abundance | d_gene | CDR3aa | CDR3nt
TRBJ1-2 | TRBV4-1 | few | . | CASSQEREGGAYGYTF | TGCGCCAGCAGCCAAGAACGGGAGGGGGGAGCCTATGGCTACACCTTC
TRBJ1-2 | TRBV3-1/TRBV3-2 | . | . | CASSQGSRVLNYGYTF | TGTGCCAGCAGCCAAGGTAGCAGGGTCCTAAACTATGGCTACACCTTC
TRBJ2-7 | TRBV6-5 | . | TRBD1 | CASSPPGQGRKQYF | TGTGCCAGCAGCCCACCGGGACAGGGAAGGAAGCAGTACTTC
TRBJ2-3 | TRBV7-9 | . | TRBD2 | CASSLITSGIFDTQYF | TGTGCCAGCAGCTTAATTACTAGCGGGATATTTGATACGCAGTATTTT
TRBJ1-2 | TRBV3-1/TRBV3-2 | . | . | CASSGGLPGYTF | TGTGCCAGCAGCGGGGGCCTCCCCGGCTACACCTTC
TRBJ2-3 | TRBV10-1 | . | . | CASSESRFGTQYF | TGCGCCAGCAGTGAGTCGAGGTTCGGTACGCAGTATTTT
TRBJ1-6 | TRBV9 | . | . | CASSVYGGLSVSPLHF | TGTGCCAGCAGCGTTTACGGGGGATTGAGCGTTTCACCCCTCCACTTT
TRBJ1-1 | TRBV5-1 | once | . | CASSLGSSEAFF | TGCGCCAGCAGCTTGGGGAGTTCTGAAGCTTTCTTT
TRBJ1-2 | TRBV2 | . | . | CASSGGGLGYGYTF | TGTGCCAGCAGTGGGGGGGGTCTAGGGTATGGCTACACCTTC
TRBJ1-1 | TRBV5-1 | . | TRBD1 | CASSRGTGGSEAFF | TGCGCCAGCAGCAGAGGGACAGGGGGCTCTGAAGCTTTCTTT
TRBJ2-2 | TRBV5-1 | . | . | CASSLGQNTGELFF | TGCGCCAGCAGCTTGGGGCAGAACACCGGGGAGCTGTTTTTT
TRBJ2-7 | TRBV2 | . | . | CASGRQSSYEQYF | TGTGCCAGCGGACGACAGAGCTCCTACGAGCAGTACTTC
TRBJ2-7 | TRBV4-1 | few | . | CASSQDLTSSYEQYF | TGCGCCAGCAGCCAAGACCTGACTAGCTCCTACGAGCAGTACTTC
TRBJ1-5 | TRBV24-1 | . | . | CATRDTNNQPQHF | TGTGCCACCAGGGACACTAACAATCAGCCCCAGCATTTT
TRBJ2-1 | TRBV5-1 | . | . | CASSLAQGPYNEQFF | TGCGCCAGCAGCTTGGCCCAGGGCCCCTACAATGAGCAGTTCTTC
TRBJ1-2 | TRBV10-3 | . | TRBD1 | CAISETDRAYGYTF | TGTGCCATCAGTGAGACAGACAGGGCCTATGGCTACACCTTC